These 31 T cell receptor beta chains were all obtained from the same sample, sequenced in a study of T cell responses to AZD1222 COVID-19 vaccine. The table came from immunoSEQ multiplex PCR; TCRdb's copy has only in-frame clones and leaves some out. Of fewer than 110,000 clones in the sample, about 90% are singletons; the top ten hold approximately 15%. The sequencing here drew on peripheral blood, taken on day 0 of AZD1222 vaccination. Every receptor here comes from an adult in good health.

This chain links TRBV3-1 (or the pseudogene TRBV3-2) with TRBJ2-7; D gene unclear. Germline CDR1 and CDR2: LGHDT and YNNKEL (reference sequence). This CDR3 is built from 15 residues. Deletions cut 2 bases from V and 6 bases from J, with 17 bases between. This CDR3 is CASSQLVGRYGEQYF. The CDR3 bases are TGTGCCAGCAGCCAATTGGTAGGGCGTTATGGCGAGCAGTACTTC.

The chain employs TRBV5-1 and TRBJ1-4, with D unresolved. V lost 0 bases, J lost 0 bases, and 6 bases lay in between. This CDR3 region has 15 residues. Germline values: CDR1 SGHRS, CDR2 YFSETQ. CDR3 protein: CASSLGRATNEKLFF. The CDR3 nucleotides are TGCGCCAGCAGCTTGGGTAGGGCAACTAATGAAAAACTGTTTTTT.

This clone has a handful of counts. The rearrangement joins TRBV5-1 to TRBJ2-2, with unresolved D. The CDR3 is 13 amino acids. V shed 1 base and J shed 6 bases, with 7 bases lying between them. The germline gives CDR1 SGHRS, CDR2 YFSETQ. In DNA, the CDR3 is TGCGCCAGCAGCTTGCCCCAACCCGGGGAGCTGTTTTTT. It is translated as CASSLPQPGELFF.

This clone appeared once. This sequence joins TRBV28 and TRBJ2-1; D is perhaps TRBD1 (6 bases). V lost 6 bases and J lost 4, with 16 bases in between. Germline CDR1 reads MDHEN; CDR2 reads SYDVKM. The length of the CDR3 is 15 residues. CDR3 protein: CASSSGGLLYNEQFF. CDR3 DNA: TGTGCCAGCAGCTCTGGGGGCCTGCTATACAATGAGCAGTTCTTC.

The J gene is TRBJ2-1, the V gene TRBV20-1; TRBD2 matches 13 bases. CDR1 is DFQATT and CDR2 is SNEGSKA in the germline V gene (reference sequence). J lost 9 bases, V lost 3 bases, and 8 bases had no gene match. The CDR3 loop spans 15 amino acids. The CDR3 DNA follows: TGCAGTGCTAGTAACCGGACTAGCGGGAGTAGTGAGCAGTTCTTC. This encodes CSASNRTSGSSEQFF.

The chain is built from TRBV30 and TRBJ1-1; weak D call: TRBD1 (6 bases). The CDR3 is made up of 14 amino acids. The V gene's germline CDR1 is GTSNPN and CDR2 SVGIG (reference sequence). Trimming left V 1 base short and J 2 bases short, with 11 bases between. CDR3 in DNA: TGTGCCTGGAGTGCCGGACAGCTAAACACTGAAGCTTTCTTT. Encoded protein: CAWSAGQLNTEAFF.

Only one count was recorded for this clone. The J gene is TRBJ2-5, the V gene TRBV5-1, with 8 positions matching TRBD1. Losses at the gene ends were 4 bases for V and 5 bases for J; bases not matched to a gene: 10. Germline V CDR1 and CDR2: SGHRS, YFSETQ. This CDR3 comprises 15 residues. The CDR3 DNA sequence: TGCGCCAGCAGCCCAGGACAGGGTATGAGGGAGACCCAGTACTTC. It yields the protein CASSPGQGMRETQYF.

The rearrangement uses TRBV5-4 and TRBJ2-1, with a tentative D call TRBD2 (5 bases). V lost 0 bases and J lost 4, with 11 bases in between. CDR3 length: 15 residues. Looked up from germline, CDR1 is SGHNT and CDR2 is YYREEE (reference sequence). The CDR3 DNA follows: TGTGCCAGCAGCTTGGCCGGAGAGGGATACAATGAGCAGTTCTTC. It yields the protein CASSLAGEGYNEQFF.

To note about this clone: One base away lies a much larger clone, so this may be a sequencing read error. Other DNA sequences in the sample encode the same CDR3. The CDR3 loop is CASSLYRGTEAFF. As DNA, the CDR3 is TGTGCCAGCAGTTTATACCGGGGCACTGAAGCTTTCTTT. The rearrangement joins TRBV12-3 or TRBV12-4 to TRBJ1-1; no clear D. This CDR3 comprises 13 residues. Deletions cut 2 bases from V and 4 bases from J, with 8 bases between.

The rearrangement joins TRBV5-1 to TRBJ2-7; no clear D gene. Germline V gene lookup returns CDR1 SGHRS and CDR2 YFSETQ. The CDR3 has 15 amino acids. V gave up 0 bases and J gave up 4 bases, with 14 bases separating them. For the CDR3, the DNA is TGCGCCAGCAGCTTGGCCAAGGCGGTAGATTACGAGCAGTACTTC. Its protein is CASSLAKAVDYEQYF.

The chain joins TRBV15 to TRBJ2-1; the match to TRBD2 covers 7 bases. CDR3 length: 15 residues. Looked up from germline, CDR1 is LNHNV and CDR2 is YYDKDF (reference sequence). Germline trimming cut 1 base from V and 3 bases from J; bases unmatched to any gene: 3. As DNA, the CDR3 is TGTGCCACCAGCAGAGGAGCGGGACGCTACAATGAGCAGTTCTTC. This translates into CATSRGAGRYNEQFF.

V gene TRBV6-2 or TRBV6-3 combines with J gene TRBJ2-7, with 10 bases aligning to TRBD2. V dropped 6 bases and J dropped 8; count of bases not matched to a gene: 10. Germline assignment: CDR1 MNHEY and CDR2 SVGEGT. This CDR3 region has 14 residues. CDR3 amino acids: CASRPPAGGGQQYF. The CDR3 DNA reads as TGTGCCAGCAGGCCTCCAGCGGGAGGGGGCCAGCAGTACTTC.

The V and J genes are TRBV28 and TRBJ2-5, with unresolved D. Trimming took 4 bases from V and 5 from J, leaving 11 bases between them. CDR1 and CDR2 from the germline V gene are MDHEN and SYDVKM. The CDR3 sequence is 13 residues long. Written as DNA, the CDR3 is TGTGCCAGCAGTTCCCACGACGGGGAGACCCAGTACTTC. Translated, it gives CASSSHDGETQYF.

The V call is TRBV7-2, the J call TRBJ2-6, with no clear D. V lost 3 bases, J lost 1 base, and 4 bases lay in between. Germline loops: CDR1 SGHTA, CDR2 FQGNSA. CDR3 length equals 14 residues. The chain's CDR3 is CASSLYSGANVLTF. CDR3 bases: TGTGCCAGCAGCTTGTATTCTGGGGCCAACGTCCTGACTTTC.

The chain has TRBV4-1 and TRBJ1-2; the D is unclear. This CDR3 is 16 amino acids long. The germline gives CDR1 MGHRA, CDR2 YSYEKL. V shed 1 base and J shed 2 bases, with 14 bases lying between them. The CDR3 coding sequence is TGCGCCAGCAGCCAAGGAGTGGGAGAAACCAACTATGGCTACACCTTC. Its protein is CASSQGVGETNYGYTF.

This chain connects TRBV28 to TRBJ1-1, with 7 bases matching TRBD1. The CDR3 consists of 14 residues. Germline values: CDR1 MDHEN, CDR2 SYDVKM. After removal of 1 base from V and 10 bases from J, the junction contained 9 bases not matched to a gene. DNA for the CDR3: TGTGCCAGCAGTTTATTAGACAGGGACGGTGTAGCTTTCTTT. Protein sequence: CASSLLDRDGVAFF.

This chain joins TRBV9 and TRBJ1-1; the match to TRBD1 covers 8 bases. The CDR3 totals 14 residues. The V and J ends lost 4 bases and 5 bases, in that order; junction bases with no gene match: 7. Per germline, CDR1 SGDLS and CDR2 YYNGEE. The CDR3 loop reads CASSSDRVGTEAFF. In DNA form, the CDR3 reads TGTGCCAGCAGCTCGGACAGGGTTGGGACTGAAGCTTTCTTT.

This sequence joins TRBV19 and TRBJ1-1; D is unresolved. The CDR3 spans 15 residues. Per the germline V gene, CDR1 is LNHDA and CDR2 is SQIVND (reference sequence). V was clipped by 1 base and J by 3 bases, with 12 bases between them. CDR3 coding DNA: TGTGCCAGTAGTATAGTTGAATCTCGGGACACTGAAGCTTTCTTT. Amino acids: CASSIVESRDTEAFF.

V gene TRBV5-5 combines with J gene TRBJ1-2, with D hard to call. The CDR3 loop spans 17 amino acids. The germline gives CDR1 SGHKS, CDR2 YYEKEE (reference sequence). The V end was cut by 0 bases, the J end by 0 bases, with 15 bases between. In DNA, the CDR3 is TGTGCCAGCAGCTTGGATGTTAAGGGCAGGTCTAACTATGGCTACACCTTC. It specifies CASSLDVKGRSNYGYTF. The variable domain in full, completed from reference TRBV5-5 and TRBJ1-2, reads DAGVTQSPTHLIKTRGQQVTLRCSPISGHKSVSWYQQVLGQGPQFIFQYYEKEERGRGNFPDRFSARQFPNYSSELNVNALLLGDSALYLCASSLDVKGRSNYGYTFGSGTRLTVV.

CDR3: CASSDRGLTEAFF. In DNA, the CDR3 is TGTGCCAGCAGTGACAGGGGGTTAACTGAAGCTTTCTTT. The chain recombines TRBV6-4 with TRBJ1-1, with a weak D call TRBD1 (6 bases). The CDR3 has 13 amino acids. The germline gives CDR1 MRHNA, CDR2 SNTAGT. With 2 bases removed from V and 5 bases from J, the gap between germline ends came to 9 bases.

The chain has TRBV20-1 and TRBJ1-2; D unresolved. The germline V and J ends were trimmed by 6 bases and 6 bases, with 11 bases remaining between them. The CDR3 has 11 residues. Germline values: CDR1 DFQATT, CDR2 SNEGSKA (reference sequence). CDR3 sequence: CSARLWDGYTF. The CDR3 DNA follows: TGCAGTGCCCGCCTCTGGGATGGCTACACCTTC.

There are a few counts of this clone. The chain couples TRBV19 to TRBJ1-5, with unresolved D. CDR3 length: 16 residues. CDR1 is LNHDA, CDR2 SQIVND, per germline (reference sequence). Trimming cost V 6 bases and J 0 bases, with 15 bases left between them. DNA of the CDR3: TGTGCCAGTAGCAAAACAAGGAGTTTTAGCAATCAGCCCCAGCATTTT. It codes for CASSKTRSFSNQPQHF.

CDR3 sequence reads: CASSLRGTDHSYEQYF. Here the CDR3 DNA reads TGTGCCAGCAGCTTAAGAGGGACAGACCACTCCTACGAGCAGTACTTC. This rearrangement joins TRBV7-3 to TRBJ2-7; 7 bases line up with TRBD1. After removal of 1 base from V and 0 bases from J, the junction contained 6 bases not matched to a gene. The CDR3 runs 16 residues. Germline assignment: CDR1 SGHTA and CDR2 FQGTGA.

This chain uses TRBV12-3 or TRBV12-4 with TRBJ1-4, with D possibly TRBD1 on 6 matching bases. CDR3 length: 13 amino acids. The V gene lost 3 bases and the J gene lost 8 bases, with 10 bases spanning the gap. The CDR3 spells CASSFTGSEKLFF. CDR3 DNA: TGTGCCAGCAGTTTCACAGGGAGCGAAAAACTGTTTTTT.

V gene TRBV7-9 combines with J gene TRBJ1-3; D not resolved. The V gene's germline CDR1 is SEHNR and CDR2 FQNEAQ (reference sequence). The CDR3 is 17 residues long. Trimming stripped 1 base from V and 2 bases from J, with 15 bases between. CDR3 nucleotides: TGTGCCAGCAGCTTAGTCCTAGGGTTCGTGGCTGGAAACACCATATATTTT. Protein product: CASSLVLGFVAGNTIYF.

V and J are TRBV20-1 and TRBJ1-6; no definite D call. The CDR3 is made up of 15 amino acids. The V gene lost 6 bases and the J gene lost 7 bases, with 19 bases spanning the gap. Germline V gene lookup returns CDR1 DFQATT and CDR2 SNEGSKA (reference sequence). CDR3 DNA sequence: TGCAGTGCCAGTCCATTGGGGAGGAGAAATTCACCCCTCCACTTT. It encodes CSASPLGRRNSPLHF.

The chain couples TRBV7-2 to TRBJ2-2, with D possibly being TRBD1 (5 bases). Germline V CDR1 and CDR2: SGHTA, FQGNSA. Trimming pared 1 base from V and 9 bases from J, leaving 15 bases between. This CDR3 region has 15 residues. In DNA, the CDR3 is TGTGCCAGCAGCTTAGACCACCAGGGTGGTCGGGAGCTGTTTTTT. The encoded protein is CASSLDHQGGRELFF.

The CDR3 here is CASSVAPRKDEQYF. The CDR3, as DNA: TGTGCCAGCAGCGTAGCACCCCGAAAGGACGAGCAGTACTTC. The chain joins TRBV9 to TRBJ2-7; no reliable D call. CDR3 size: 14 residues. Per the germline V gene, CDR1 is SGDLS and CDR2 is YYNGEE. V lost 0 bases to trimming and J lost 5 bases, with 12 bases between them.

The chain employs TRBV2 and TRBJ2-1; no clear D gene. CDR1 and CDR2 (germline): SNHLY, FYNNEI. This CDR3 is built from 13 residues. V was pared by 0 bases and J by 9 bases, with 9 bases between. The CDR3 protein is CASSEALRSEQFF. The DNA of the CDR3 is TGTGCCAGCAGTGAAGCCCTCCGAAGTGAGCAGTTCTTC.

The chain couples TRBV3-1 (or the pseudogene TRBV3-2) to TRBJ1-1; 7 bases fit TRBD1. The J segment lost 5 bases and the V segment lost 4 bases, leaving 4 bases of the junction unmatched. From germline, CDR1 is LGHDT and CDR2 YNNKEL (reference sequence). The CDR3 is 13 amino acids. The CDR3 protein is CASSRLQGTEAFF. The DNA for the CDR3 is TGTGCCAGCAGCCGGTTACAGGGGACTGAAGCTTTCTTT.

The chain carries TRBV30 and TRBJ2-1; weak D call: TRBD2 (6 bases). CDR1 and CDR2 (germline): GTSNPN, SVGIG (reference sequence). The length of the CDR3 is 14 residues. V was clipped by 3 bases and J by 2 bases, with 11 bases between them. CDR3 in DNA: TGTGCCTGGAGCGGAGGGGTTCCCTACAATGAGCAGTTCTTC. Its translation: CAWSGGVPYNEQFF. The full variable domain, with the rest looked up from reference TRBV30 and TRBJ2-1, is SQTIHQWPATLVQPVGSPLSLECTVEGTSNPNLYWYRQAAGRGLQLLFYSVGIGQISSEVPQNLSASRPQDRQFILSSKKLLLSDSGFYLCAWSGGVPYNEQFFGPGTRLTVL.